Detailed here is one TCR beta chain. Assay: immunoSEQ multiplex PCR; the TCRdb copy retains only in-frame clones and omits some. The data contain 60,000 to 90,000 clones, approximately 80% of them seen just once; the ten biggest clones take up roughly 28%. The CDR3 contains 13 residues. Deletions cut 5 bases from V and 0 bases from J, with 7 bases between. Germline V gives CDR1 SGHAT, CDR2 FQNNGV. The record originates from a study of T cell responses to AZD1222 COVID-19 vaccine. The sample here was peripheral blood, taken 28 days after the second dose of the MenACWY control vaccine. The sequence came from an adult who received the MenACWY meningococcal vaccine as a control. V is TRBV11-2 and J is TRBJ1-1; the D is unclear. CDR3 sequence (DNA): TGTGCCAGCAGCCTAGGCTTGAACACTGAAGCTTTCTTT. The encoded protein is CASSLGLNTEAFF.